This T cell receptor beta chain was documented in a study of cytomegalovirus exposure and HLA in healthy donors. This clone was seen just once. The target antigen is unknown. The PCR made use of 60 Vbeta and 13 Jbeta primers. How the authors handled the data: Later reanalysis found 80 million or so unique TCR beta chains, 10 million to 12 million of them shared. Clones were read by immunoSEQ multiplex PCR, and TCRdb kept only the in-frame ones, dropping some. That table supplies the V and J calls and clone size; D and trimming were determined from the DNA. This table holds hundreds of thousands of clones, over 80% found once. This CDR3 contains 14 residues. Overall study findings and caveats: Cytomegalovirus status, reportedly, was diagnosed with high specificity and sensitivity by the classifier. Associated with HLA alleles at 0.05 false discovery rate in a later analysis were 15,000 to 20,000 TCR beta sequences.

The rearrangement joins TRBV7-5 to TRBJ1-1; TRBD1 was called by the table and not checked on the DNA. TRBV7-5 is flagged as a pseudogene. This TCR derives from a man between 35 and 55 years old in good health and CMV-seropositive. The material sequenced was PBMCs. The CDR3, as DNA: TGTGCCAGAAGCTCGGACAGGGACGAGAGTGAAGCTTTCTTT. Protein product: CARSSDRDESEAFF.